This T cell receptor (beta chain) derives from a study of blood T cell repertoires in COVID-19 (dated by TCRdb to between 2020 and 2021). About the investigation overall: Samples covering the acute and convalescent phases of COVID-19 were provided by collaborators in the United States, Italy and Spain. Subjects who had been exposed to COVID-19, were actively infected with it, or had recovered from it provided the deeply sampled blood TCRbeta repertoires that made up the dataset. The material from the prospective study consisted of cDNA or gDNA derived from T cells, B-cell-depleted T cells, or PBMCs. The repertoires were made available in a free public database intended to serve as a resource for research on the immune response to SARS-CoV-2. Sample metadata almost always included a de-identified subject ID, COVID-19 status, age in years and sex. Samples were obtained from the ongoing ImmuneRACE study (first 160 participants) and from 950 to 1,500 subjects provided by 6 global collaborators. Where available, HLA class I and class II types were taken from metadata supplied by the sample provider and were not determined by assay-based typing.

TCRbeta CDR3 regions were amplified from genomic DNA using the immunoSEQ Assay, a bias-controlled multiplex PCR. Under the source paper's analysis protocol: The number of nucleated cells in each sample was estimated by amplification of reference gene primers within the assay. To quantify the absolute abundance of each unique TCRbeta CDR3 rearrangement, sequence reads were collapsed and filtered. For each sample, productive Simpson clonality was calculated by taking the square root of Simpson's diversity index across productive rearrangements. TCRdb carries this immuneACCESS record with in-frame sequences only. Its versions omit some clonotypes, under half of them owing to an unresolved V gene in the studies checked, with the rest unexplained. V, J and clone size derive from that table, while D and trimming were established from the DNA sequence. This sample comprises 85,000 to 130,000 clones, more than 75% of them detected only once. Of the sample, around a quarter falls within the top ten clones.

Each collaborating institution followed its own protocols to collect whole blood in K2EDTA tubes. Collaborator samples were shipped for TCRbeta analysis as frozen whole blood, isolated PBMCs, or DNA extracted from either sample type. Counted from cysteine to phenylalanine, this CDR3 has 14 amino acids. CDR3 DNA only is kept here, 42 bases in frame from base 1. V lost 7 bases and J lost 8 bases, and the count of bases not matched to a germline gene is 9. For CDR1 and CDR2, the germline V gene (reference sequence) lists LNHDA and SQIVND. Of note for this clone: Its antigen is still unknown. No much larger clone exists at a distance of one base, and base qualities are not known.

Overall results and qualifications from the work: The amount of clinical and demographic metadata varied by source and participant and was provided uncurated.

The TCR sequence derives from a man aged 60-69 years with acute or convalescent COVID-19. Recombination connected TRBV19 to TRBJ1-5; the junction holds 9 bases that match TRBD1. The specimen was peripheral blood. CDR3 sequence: CASTEGQGSEPQHF. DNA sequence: TGTGCCAGTACGGAAGGACAGGGGAGCGAGCCCCAGCATTTT. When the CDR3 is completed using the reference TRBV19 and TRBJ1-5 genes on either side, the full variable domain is DGGITQSPKYLFRKEGQNVTLSCEQNLNHDAMYWYRQDPGQGLRLIYYSQIVNDFQKGDIAEGYSVSREKKESFPLTVTSAQKNPTAFYLCASTEGQGSEPQHFGDGTRLSIL.